A single T cell receptor beta chain is shown here with its context. The data were taken from a study of blood T cell repertoires in COVID-19. Study-wide background: T cells, B-cell-depleted T cells, or PBMCs supplied cDNA or gDNA.

This CDR3 spans 14 amino acids. Germline V gives CDR1 GTSNPN, CDR2 SVGIG (reference sequence). Losses at the gene ends were 0 bases for V and 8 bases for J; bases not matched to a gene: 5. Profiled with immunoSEQ multiplex PCR; TCRdb holds only in-frame clones, not every one. The sample records 90,000 to 100,000 clones, roughly 82% being singletons. The source is a man between 70 and 80 years old with active or convalescent COVID-19. V is TRBV30 and J is TRBJ2-1; the match to TRBD2 covers 9 bases. Sequencing was done on a sample of peripheral blood. The CDR3 loop reads CAWSVGGGADEQFF. In DNA, the CDR3 is TGTGCCTGGAGTGTAGGCGGGGGGGCTGATGAGCAGTTCTTC. Supplemented by reference TRBV30 and TRBJ2-1, the full variable domain reads SQTIHQWPATLVQPVGSPLSLECTVEGTSNPNLYWYRQAAGRGLQLLFYSVGIGQISSEVPQNLSASRPQDRQFILSSKKLLLSDSGFYLCAWSVGGGADEQFFGPGTRLTVL.